This TCR beta chain originates from a study of T cell responses to AZD1222 COVID-19 vaccine. Findings and caveats of the study: Unmutated variant regions reportedly attract nearly half of all spike-specific TCRs. A mostly white British donor set with more females was recruited, and clonal diversity was possibly underestimated. Across the whole spike, CD4 TCRs peaked at regions 160-218 and 743-854. Spike-specific TCR breadth and depth went up after people got two AZD1222 doses.

The assay was immunoSEQ multiplex PCR, and TCRdb's table has in-frame clones only and misses some. In the table there are some 120,000 clones, 93% of which are singletons. This clone came up once. The antigen remains undetermined. V was pared by 5 bases and J by 4 bases, with 9 bases between. The CDR3 contains 13 residues. Germline V gene lookup returns CDR1 KGHSH and CDR2 LQKENI. The sequence came from an adult in good health. The chain joins TRBV18 to TRBJ1-5; D ambiguous. Sequences were derived from peripheral blood, sampled on day 0 of AZD1222 vaccination. CDR3 DNA: TGTGCCAGCTCATGGGTAGCTAATCAGCCCCAGCATTTT. Translated, it gives CASSWVANQPQHF.